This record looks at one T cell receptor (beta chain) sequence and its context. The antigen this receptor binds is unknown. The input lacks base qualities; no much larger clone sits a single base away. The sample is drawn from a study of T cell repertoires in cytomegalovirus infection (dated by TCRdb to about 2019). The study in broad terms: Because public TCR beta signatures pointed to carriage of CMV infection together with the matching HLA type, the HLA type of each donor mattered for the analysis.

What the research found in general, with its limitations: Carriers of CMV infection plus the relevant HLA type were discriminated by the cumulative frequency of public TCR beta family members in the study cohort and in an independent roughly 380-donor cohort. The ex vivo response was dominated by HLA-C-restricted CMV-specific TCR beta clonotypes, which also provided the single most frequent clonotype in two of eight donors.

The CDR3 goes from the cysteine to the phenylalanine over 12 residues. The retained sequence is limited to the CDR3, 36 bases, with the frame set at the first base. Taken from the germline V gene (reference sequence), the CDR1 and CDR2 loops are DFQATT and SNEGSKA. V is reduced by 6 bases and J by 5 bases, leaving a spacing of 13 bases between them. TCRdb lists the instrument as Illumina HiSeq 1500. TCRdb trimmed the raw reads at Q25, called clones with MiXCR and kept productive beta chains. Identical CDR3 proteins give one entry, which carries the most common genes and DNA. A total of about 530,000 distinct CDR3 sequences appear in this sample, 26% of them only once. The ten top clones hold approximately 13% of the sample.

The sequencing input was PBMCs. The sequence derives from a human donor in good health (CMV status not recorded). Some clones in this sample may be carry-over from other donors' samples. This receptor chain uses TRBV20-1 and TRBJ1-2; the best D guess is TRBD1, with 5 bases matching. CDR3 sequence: CSATGTEYGYTF. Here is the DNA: TGCAGTGCCACCGGGACGGAATATGGCTACACCTTC.